Following are 17 T cell receptor beta chains from one sample sequenced in a study of blood T cell repertoires in COVID-19 (dated by TCRdb to 2018 to 2020). Library prep was done by the immunoSEQ multiplex PCR assay. TCRdb's version of the immuneACCESS table is confined to in-frame rearrangements and falls short of the full clone set. An unresolved V gene accounts for under half of the shortfall where checked; the remainder is of unknown origin. The sample records 250,000 to 300,000 clones, more than 75% of which are singletons. Around 5% of the sample goes to the ten largest clones. The specimen sequenced was peripheral blood. These receptors all stem from a woman aged 60-70 years with COVID-19, enrolled during active disease.

The chain joins TRBV9 to TRBJ1-6, with D maybe TRBD1 (5 bases). This CDR3 is 16 amino acids long. Germline CDR1 SGDLS, CDR2 YYNGEE. The V gene lost 4 bases and the J gene lost 1 base, with 12 bases spanning the gap. Here the CDR3 DNA reads TGTGCCAGCAGCCCGCAGGGAAAGTCCTATAATTCACCCCTCCACTTT. This sequence encodes CASSPQGKSYNSPLHF.

The J gene is TRBJ2-1, the V gene TRBV21-1; the table's D call TRBD2 went unverified against the DNA. TRBV21-1 is annotated as a pseudogene. This CDR3 is built from 15 residues. CDR3 protein: CASQPRPLAGKEQFF. CDR3 sequence (DNA): TGTGCCAGCCAACCCAGGCCCCTAGCGGGAAAAGAGCAGTTCTTC.

The rearrangement joins TRBV5-4 to TRBJ2-1, with 15 bases aligning to TRBD2. V was pared by 4 bases and J by 0 bases, with 2 bases of the junction left unmatched. This CDR3 region has 17 residues. From germline, CDR1 is SGHNT and CDR2 YYREEE (reference sequence). The CDR3 here is CASSPGLAGGSYNEQFF. In DNA, the CDR3 is TGTGCCAGCAGCCCGGGACTAGCGGGAGGCTCCTACAATGAGCAGTTCTTC.

The rearrangement uses TRBV24-1 and TRBJ2-7; D ambiguous. Trimming pared 7 bases from V and 0 bases from J, leaving 15 bases between. CDR1 and CDR2 (germline): KGHDR, SFDVKD. The CDR3 contains 15 residues. The CDR3 bases are TGTGCCACCAGAACTGACGCCTGGAGCTCCTACGAGCAGTACTTC. This translates into CATRTDAWSSYEQYF.

This chain uses TRBV28 with TRBJ2-3; 12 bases are shared with TRBD2. CDR3 length: 15 residues. Germline CDR1 reads MDHEN; CDR2 reads SYDVKM. Trimming at V came to 5 bases and at J to 6 bases, leaving 6 bases not matched to a gene. CDR3 sequence: CASSRPSGGVDTQYF. In DNA form, the CDR3 reads TGTGCCAGCAGTCGCCCTAGCGGGGGGGTGGATACGCAGTATTTT.

The chain is built from TRBV5-1 and TRBJ2-7; TRBD2 matches at 11 bases. This CDR3 has 16 amino acids. In germline, CDR1 is SGHRS, CDR2 YFSETQ. V shed 4 bases and J 6 bases; nucleotides not matched to a gene: 12. The chain's CDR3 is CASSQISGRAGREQYF. CDR3 in DNA: TGCGCCAGCAGCCAAATTAGCGGGAGGGCCGGTCGCGAGCAGTACTTC.

This sequence joins TRBV29-1 and TRBJ1-2; D not resolved. V was trimmed by 7 bases and J by 8 bases, leaving 11 bases between them. CDR1 and CDR2 (germline): SQVTM, ANQGSEA. CDR3 length equals 10 residues. CDR3: CSALEDGYTF. CDR3 in DNA: TGCAGCGCACTGGAGGACGGCTACACCTTC. Variable domain in full (rest from reference TRBV29-1 and TRBJ1-2): SAVISQKPSRDICQRGTSLTIQCQVDSQVTMMFWYRQQPGQSLTLIATANQGSEATYESGFVIDKFPISRPNLTFSTLTVSNMSPEDSSIYLCSALEDGYTFGSGTRLTVV.

This clone was picked up one time. The chain recombines TRBV6-5 with TRBJ1-2; tentative D call: TRBD1 (5 bases). The length of the CDR3 is 14 residues. Trimming removed 6 bases from V and 4 bases from J, with 15 bases in between. Germline lookup yields CDR1 MNHEY and CDR2 SVGAGI. The CDR3 protein is CASRAQGAFYGYTF. For the CDR3, the DNA is TGTGCCAGCAGAGCGCAGGGTGCTTTCTATGGCTACACCTTC.

This chain joins TRBV15 and TRBJ2-5; possibly TRBD2 for D (6 bases). This CDR3 spans 13 amino acids. Trimming cost V 6 bases and J 4 bases, with 12 bases left between them. Germline V lookup: CDR1 LNHNV, CDR2 YYDKDF (reference sequence). The CDR3 DNA follows: TGTGCCACCAGGCGACCGGGAGCAGAGACCCAGTACTTC. It translates to CATRRPGAETQYF.

The chain has TRBV5-1 and TRBJ1-4, with 9 bases fitting TRBD1. Germline V CDR1 and CDR2: SGHRS, YFSETQ. This CDR3 region has 14 residues. The junction had 5 bases not matched to a gene; V was cut back by 4 bases and J by 7 bases. The CDR3: CASSPMTGGEKLFF. Here the CDR3 DNA reads TGCGCCAGCAGCCCCATGACAGGGGGTGAAAAACTGTTTTTT.

The sample holds one count of this clone. The J gene is TRBJ2-7, the V gene TRBV19; maybe TRBD1 (5 bases). This CDR3 spans 15 amino acids. CDR1 and CDR2 from the germline V gene are LNHDA and SQIVND (reference sequence). With 5 bases removed from V and 3 bases from J, the gap between germline ends came to 17 bases. CDR3 coding DNA: TGTGCCAGTAGTGGAAGATACCAGGGCCTCTACGAGCAGTACTTC. Translated, it gives CASSGRYQGLYEQYF.

This clone was detected only once. The chain joins TRBV6-2 or TRBV6-3 to TRBJ2-1; 8 bases are shared with TRBD2. CDR3 size: 17 residues. The V segment lost 0 bases and the J segment 2 bases; nucleotides outside the gene matches: 6. Germline CDR1 and CDR2: MNHEY and SVGEGT. For the CDR3, the DNA is TGTGCCAGCAGTTACTCGACAGGCGGGAGGACCTACAATGAGCAGTTCTTC. Its translation is CASSYSTGGRTYNEQFF.

This clone was detected once. The V and J genes are TRBV5-1 and TRBJ2-3; 10 nucleotides agree with TRBD1. Germline V lookup: CDR1 SGHRS, CDR2 YFSETQ. The length of the CDR3 is 15 residues. V shed 2 bases, J shed 8 bases, and the junction held 8 bases outside the gene matches. The CDR3 is CASSFSPGQGRTQYF. CDR3 bases: TGCGCCAGCAGCTTTTCCCCGGGACAGGGGCGTACGCAGTATTTT.

This chain links TRBV18 with TRBJ1-6, with 7 bases that match TRBD1. Germline loops: CDR1 KGHSH, CDR2 LQKENI. Unmatched junction bases numbered 17, after V lost 6 bases and J lost 6 bases. CDR3 length equals 18 residues. The CDR3 DNA reads TGTGCCAGCTCCCCAACCGGGCTAGGGACAGAATTTAATTCACCCCTCCACTTT. As protein: CASSPTGLGTEFNSPLHF.

There are a few counts of this clone. This chain links TRBV27 with TRBJ1-4; D is perhaps TRBD1 (5 bases). Germline V gene data show CDR1 as MNHEY and CDR2 as SMNVEV (reference sequence). V shed 4 bases and J shed 7 bases, with 16 bases lying between them. The CDR3 runs 15 residues. The CDR3 loop is CASSYSKGLGEKLFF. The CDR3 nucleotides are TGTGCCAGCAGTTATAGCAAGGGGCTCGGTGAAAAACTGTTTTTT.

This chain connects TRBV27 to TRBJ2-7; 10 bases line up with TRBD2. Germline V lookup: CDR1 MNHEY, CDR2 SMNVEV (reference sequence). The trim removed 0 bases at V and 3 bases at J, leaving 5 bases unmatched. CDR3 length: 16 residues. CDR3 loop: CASSLSAASGSYEQYF. The CDR3 DNA sequence: TGTGCCAGCAGTTTATCGGCGGCTAGCGGGAGCTACGAGCAGTACTTC.

This chain uses TRBV19 with TRBJ1-5, with D unclear. The CDR3 extends over 13 amino acids. V dropped 1 base and J dropped 4 bases, with 5 bases sitting between them. CDR1 LNHDA and CDR2 SQIVND come from the germline V gene (reference sequence). This CDR3 is CASSIGRNQPQHF. In DNA form, the CDR3 reads TGTGCCAGTAGTATAGGCCGGAATCAGCCCCAGCATTTT.